What follows are 32 T cell receptor beta chains derived from one specimen sequenced in a study of T cell responses to AZD1222 COVID-19 vaccine. TCRdb's copy holds only in-frame clones and misses some; the assay was immunoSEQ multiplex PCR. The table lists 100,000 to 150,000 clones, 86% of them singletons, with 17% in the top ten. Sequencing used peripheral blood, obtained 28 days after the second AZD1222 dose. Every receptor here comes from an adult who received the AZD1222 COVID-19 vaccine.

CDR3 DNA sequence: TGTGCCAGCAGCCCTAGCGGGGGCCCCTACGAGCAGTACTTC. Amino acid sequence: CASSPSGGPYEQYF. V and J are TRBV7-2 and TRBJ2-7; TRBD2 matches 10 bases. With 5 bases clipped from V and 2 bases from J, the junction kept 3 bases outside the gene matches. Germline assignment: CDR1 SGHTA and CDR2 FQGNSA. CDR3 length: 14 residues.

Points on this clone: Other DNA sequences from this sample encode an identical CDR3 as well. The chain uses TRBV5-1 and TRBJ2-3; 7 bases match TRBD1. This CDR3 spans 15 amino acids. After removal of 0 bases from V and 1 base from J, the junction contained 2 bases not matched to a gene. Germline values: CDR1 SGHRS, CDR2 YFSETQ. The CDR3 DNA follows: TGCGCCAGCAGCTTGGCCGGGACAGGCACAGATACGCAGTATTTT. Protein sequence: CASSLAGTGTDTQYF.

The chain employs TRBV5-4 and TRBJ2-1; D gene ambiguous. V was pared by 4 bases and J by 12 bases, with 20 bases between. CDR3 length: 14 amino acids. CDR1 and CDR2 from the germline V gene are SGHNT and YYREEE (reference sequence). For the CDR3, the DNA is TGTGCCAGCAGCCGCGACCTCGCCGCCGGGCCGCAGTTCTTC. It yields the protein CASSRDLAAGPQFF. The full variable domain, in which reference TRBV5-4 and TRBJ2-1 provide the parts outside the CDR3, is ETGVTQSPTHLIKTRGQQVTLRCSSQSGHNTVSWYQQALGQGPQFIFQYYREEENGRGNFPPRFSGLQFPNYSSELNVNALELDDSALYLCASSRDLAAGPQFFGPGTRLTVL.

The CDR3 reads CASSLPATGANVLTF. Here the CDR3 DNA reads TGTGCCAGCAGTTTACCGGCTACTGGGGCCAACGTCCTGACTTTC. This chain uses TRBV28 with TRBJ2-6; unclear D gene. Trimming pared 2 bases from V and 2 bases from J, leaving 7 bases between. CDR1 is MDHEN, CDR2 SYDVKM, per germline. The CDR3 runs 15 residues.

The chain has TRBV18 and TRBJ1-1; D may be TRBD1 (5 bases). The CDR3 length is 15 residues. Germline V gene sequence: CDR1 KGHSH, CDR2 LQKENI. V was trimmed by 2 bases and J by 1 base, leaving 11 bases between them. The CDR3 nucleotides are TGTGCCAGCTCACCATCCCACGGGGGGAACACTGAAGCTTTCTTT. Protein product: CASSPSHGGNTEAFF. Based on the CDR3 plus reference TRBV18 and TRBJ1-1, the full variable domain is NAGVMQNPRHLVRRRGQEARLRCSPMKGHSHVYWYRQLPEEGLKFMVYLQKENIIDESGMPKERFSAEFPKEGPSILRIQQVVRGDSAAYFCASSPSHGGNTEAFFGQGTRLTVV.

This chain connects TRBV5-4 to TRBJ2-1; TRBD2 agrees at 9 bases. The CDR3 runs 16 residues. Germline V CDR1 and CDR2: SGHNT, YYREEE (reference sequence). V trimming: 1 base; J trimming: 6 bases; junction bases outside the gene matches: 8. The DNA for the CDR3 is TGTGCCAGCAGCTTGTACGCGGGAGGGCCAGGCAATGAGCAGTTCTTC. It is translated as CASSLYAGGPGNEQFF.

The V call is TRBV27, the J call TRBJ1-2; D ambiguous. V lost 2 bases and J lost 6, with 10 bases in between. The germline V gene encodes CDR1 MNHEY and CDR2 SMNVEV (reference sequence). The CDR3 is 13 amino acids. Here the CDR3 DNA reads TGTGCCAGCAGTTTAATAATCGGGGATGGCTACACCTTC. Amino acids: CASSLIIGDGYTF.

The J gene is TRBJ2-1, the V gene TRBV4-3; a weak D match, TRBD1 (5 bases). Between the trimmed V and J ends, which lost 0 bases and 15 bases, there was a span of 12 bases. Germline CDR1 reads LGHNA; CDR2 reads YSLEER. The CDR3 consists of 12 residues. DNA for the CDR3: TGCGCCAGCAGCCAAGATGGGGCAGGGATGTTCTTC. This encodes CASSQDGAGMFF.

This clone appeared a few times. CDR3 DNA: TGTGCCAGCAGCATTGGGACGACTGGAAACACCATATATTTT. Its translation: CASSIGTTGNTIYF. The V gene is TRBV5-4, the J gene TRBJ1-3, with a tentative D call TRBD1 (5 bases). Trimming pared 4 bases from V and 2 bases from J, leaving 10 bases between. CDR1 is SGHNT, CDR2 YYREEE, per germline (reference sequence). This CDR3 has 14 amino acids.

This clone is a singleton in its sample. The V call is TRBV10-3, the J call TRBJ2-7; 8 bases align to TRBD1. Germline CDR1 is ENHRY and CDR2 is SYGVKD. V lost 6 bases, J lost 3 bases, and 7 bases stayed unmatched. The CDR3 sequence is 14 residues long. CDR3 bases: TGTGCCATCAGCGGACGACAGGGGCTCTACGAGCAGTACTTC. As protein: CAISGRQGLYEQYF.

The V call is TRBV27, the J call TRBJ2-5, with TRBD1 matching over 11 bases. With 3 bases clipped from V and 4 bases from J, the junction kept 4 bases outside the gene matches. CDR3 size: 15 residues. Germline loops: CDR1 MNHEY, CDR2 SMNVEV (reference sequence). CDR3 residues: CASSFTGTGGETQYF. CDR3 in DNA: TGTGCCAGCAGTTTCACCGGGACAGGGGGAGAGACCCAGTACTTC.

This clone occurred a few times. CDR3 coding DNA: TGTGCCAGCAGCCCCACGCCTCCCGGTAATAATTCACCCCTCCACTTT. Residues: CASSPTPPGNNSPLHF. The V gene is TRBV9, the J gene TRBJ1-6; D not certain. CDR1 SGDLS and CDR2 YYNGEE come from the germline V gene. This CDR3 has 16 residues. V was clipped by 4 bases and J by 5 bases, with 16 bases between them.

The J gene is TRBJ1-2, the V gene TRBV11-2; no definite D call. Germline loops: CDR1 SGHAT, CDR2 FQNNGV. V lost 1 base and J lost 5, with 14 bases in between. This CDR3 comprises 15 residues. This chain's CDR3 is CASSLALVSSYGYTF. CDR3 nucleotide sequence: TGTGCCAGCAGCTTAGCTTTAGTCAGCTCTTATGGCTACACCTTC. The full variable domain, rest sourced from reference TRBV11-2 and TRBJ1-2, is EAGVAQSPRYKIIEKRQSVAFWCNPISGHATLYWYQQILGQGPKLLIQFQNNGVVDDSQLPKDRFSAERLKGVDSTLKIQPAKLEDSAVYLCASSLALVSSYGYTFGSGTRLTVV.

The chain carries TRBV27 and TRBJ1-6; D not resolved. V was clipped by 3 bases and J by 11 bases, with 14 bases between them. CDR1 is MNHEY and CDR2 is SMNVEV in the germline V gene (reference sequence). The CDR3 consists of 14 residues. The CDR3 here is CASSFGPKAAPLHF. The CDR3 nucleotides are TGTGCCAGCAGTTTCGGACCTAAAGCAGCACCCCTCCACTTT.

The V gene is TRBV9, the J gene TRBJ1-1; D is possibly TRBD1 (5 bases). V dropped 4 bases and J dropped 5 bases, with 15 bases sitting between them. The germline V gene encodes CDR1 SGDLS and CDR2 YYNGEE. This CDR3 has 14 residues. The CDR3 here is CASSPRGEGTEAFF. The DNA of the CDR3 is TGTGCCAGCAGCCCCCGAGGGGAGGGTACTGAAGCTTTCTTT.

This chain links TRBV28 with TRBJ2-2, with 9 bases aligning to TRBD2. Germline CDR1 and CDR2: MDHEN and SYDVKM. CDR3 length equals 18 residues. The V and J ends lost 0 bases and 5 bases, in that order; junction bases with no gene match: 10. CDR3 DNA: TGTGCCAGCAGTTTATGGGCGGGAGGGCCCTCGGAGACCGGGGAGCTGTTTTTT. Its protein product is CASSLWAGGPSETGELFF.

This chain joins TRBV3-1 (or the pseudogene TRBV3-2) and TRBJ1-5; 9 bases match TRBD1. CDR1 is LGHDT, CDR2 YNNKEL, per germline (reference sequence). The ends lost 3 bases at V and 5 bases at J; junction bases unmatched: 8. The CDR3 contains 16 residues. The CDR3: CASSQAGQGRYQPQHF. DNA of the CDR3: TGTGCCAGCAGCCAGGCAGGACAGGGGAGGTATCAGCCCCAGCATTTT.

This chain connects TRBV9 to TRBJ2-5, with no clear D. Per germline, CDR1 SGDLS and CDR2 YYNGEE. Trimming cost V 3 bases and J 5 bases, with 20 bases left between them. The CDR3 runs 16 residues. The CDR3 DNA reads TGTGCCAGCAGCGCCGGGTCCTACGCCATGGGGGAGACCCAGTACTTC. Its protein product is CASSAGSYAMGETQYF.

V usage is TRBV5-4 and J usage is TRBJ1-1, with 8 nucleotides matching TRBD1. J was trimmed by 3 bases and V by 2 bases; bases with no gene match: 6. Germline V gene sequence: CDR1 SGHNT, CDR2 YYREEE (reference sequence). The CDR3 spans 15 residues. In DNA, the CDR3 is TGTGCCAGCAGCTTTGCTCAGGGGGCGTACACTGAAGCTTTCTTT. It yields the protein CASSFAQGAYTEAFF.

This sequence joins TRBV27 and TRBJ1-1; D call uncertain. The CDR3 has 13 residues. With 2 bases removed from V and 1 base from J, the gap between germline ends came to 5 bases. CDR1 is MNHEY, CDR2 SMNVEV, per germline (reference sequence). The CDR3 loop is CASSLGRNTEAFF. For the CDR3, the DNA is TGTGCCAGCAGTTTAGGCAGGAACACTGAAGCTTTCTTT.

CDR3 residues: CASSYRDLSSYEQYF. In DNA form, the CDR3 reads TGTGCCAGCAGCTACCGGGACTTGAGCTCCTACGAGCAGTACTTC. This chain joins TRBV5-4 and TRBJ2-7, with D tentatively TRBD2 (6 bases). Germline CDR1 and CDR2: SGHNT and YYREEE (reference sequence). The ends were cut back, 3 bases at V and 0 bases at J, with 13 bases in the middle. The CDR3 contains 15 residues. The full variable domain, rest sourced from reference TRBV5-4 and TRBJ2-7, is ETGVTQSPTHLIKTRGQQVTLRCSSQSGHNTVSWYQQALGQGPQFIFQYYREEENGRGNFPPRFSGLQFPNYSSELNVNALELDDSALYLCASSYRDLSSYEQYFGPGTRLTVT.

V and J are TRBV6-1 and TRBJ2-2; D is undetermined. Germline CDR1 is MNHNS and CDR2 is SASEGT. The CDR3 contains 15 residues. V lost 5 bases to trimming and J lost 0 bases, with 10 bases between them. The CDR3 here is CASSFRAANTGELFF. CDR3 in DNA: TGTGCCAGCAGTTTCCGGGCCGCGAACACCGGGGAGCTGTTTTTT.

The rearrangement joins TRBV4-1 to TRBJ2-1; 9 bases map to TRBD2. V was pared by 2 bases and J by 4 bases, with 6 bases of the junction left unmatched. Per germline, CDR1 MGHRA and CDR2 YSYEKL. This CDR3 region has 16 residues. For the CDR3, the DNA is TGCGCCAGCAGCCAACGAGGACTAGCGACATACAATGAGCAGTTCTTC. It codes for CASSQRGLATYNEQFF.

This clone was seen a single time. The chain is built from TRBV7-3 and TRBJ1-2, with a weak D call TRBD1 (6 bases). The CDR3 is made up of 15 amino acids. Germline V CDR1 and CDR2: SGHTA, FQGTGA. Trimming pared 0 bases from V and 2 bases from J, leaving 10 bases between. CDR3 in amino acids: CASSLTAGENYGYTF. The CDR3 nucleotides read TGTGCCAGCAGCTTAACGGCAGGGGAGAACTATGGCTACACCTTC. The full variable domain, in which reference TRBV7-3 and TRBJ1-2 provide the parts outside the CDR3, is GAGVSQTPSNKVTEKGKYVELRCDPISGHTALYWYRQSLGQGPEFLIYFQGTGAADDSGLPNDRFFAVRPEGSVSTLKIQRTERGDSAVYLCASSLTAGENYGYTFGSGTRLTVV.

This clone has only one observation. The J gene is TRBJ1-2, the V gene TRBV5-1; 10 bases agree with TRBD1. The CDR3 is 14 amino acids. V lost 4 bases to trimming and J lost 4 bases; unmatched junction nucleotides: 4. Germline CDR1 SGHRS, CDR2 YFSETQ. CDR3 sequence: CASSPGQGGYGYTF. CDR3 sequence (DNA): TGCGCCAGCAGCCCAGGACAGGGGGGCTATGGCTACACCTTC. The variable domain in full, with the rest retrieved from reference TRBV5-1 and TRBJ1-2, is KAGVTQTPRYLIKTRGQQVTLSCSPISGHRSVSWYQQTPGQGLQFLFEYFSETQRNKGNFPGRFSGRQFSNSRSEMNVSTLELGDSALYLCASSPGQGGYGYTFGSGTRLTVV.

CDR3 bases: TGTGCCAGCAGCATTTACAGGGGCACTGAAGCTTTCTTT. Protein sequence: CASSIYRGTEAFF. The J gene is TRBJ1-1, the V gene TRBV6-5; 7 nucleotides line up with TRBD1. The CDR3 contains 13 residues. Germline loops: CDR1 MNHEY, CDR2 SVGAGI. V shed 6 bases and J 4 bases; nucleotides not matched to a gene: 5.

This chain connects TRBV30 to TRBJ1-4; 7 nucleotides line up with TRBD1. CDR3 length equals 14 residues. Trimming at V came to 3 bases and at J to 8 bases, leaving 9 bases not matched to a gene. Germline V gene data show CDR1 as GTSNPN and CDR2 as SVGIG (reference sequence). The CDR3 DNA sequence: TGTGCCTGGAGCGGAGGGACAGTCGACGAAAAACTGTTTTTT. Protein product: CAWSGGTVDEKLFF.

The chain links TRBV9 to TRBJ1-1, with D uncertain. Germline CDR1 and CDR2: SGDLS and YYNGEE. V lost 4 bases and J 0 bases, leaving 13 bases between the germline ends. The CDR3 has 15 residues. The CDR3 protein is CASSLQPTMNTEAFF. CDR3 DNA: TGTGCCAGCAGCCTCCAACCTACGATGAACACTGAAGCTTTCTTT.

The CDR3 sequence: CASSQEGQGAWELFF. In DNA, the CDR3 is TGCGCCAGCAGCCAAGAGGGACAGGGGGCTTGGGAGCTGTTTTTT. The gene calls are TRBV4-3 and TRBJ2-2, with 12 bases matching TRBD1. This CDR3 is built from 15 residues. The junction had 2 bases not matched to a gene; V was cut back by 0 bases and J by 9 bases. Germline V CDR1 and CDR2: LGHNA, YSLEER.

The chain is built from TRBV27 and TRBJ1-6; unclear D gene. This CDR3 contains 14 residues. Germline CDR1 reads MNHEY; CDR2 reads SMNVEV (reference sequence). With 3 bases removed from V and 9 bases from J, the gap between germline ends came to 12 bases. CDR3 region: CASSFRRSGSPLHF. In DNA form, the CDR3 reads TGTGCCAGCAGTTTCCGCCGAAGTGGTTCACCCCTCCACTTT.

With respect to this clone: Additional DNA sequences in this sample encode the identical CDR3. The rearrangement uses TRBV7-9 and TRBJ2-1; 12 nucleotides line up with TRBD2. This CDR3 contains 15 residues. V dropped 5 bases and J dropped 4; count of bases not matched to a gene: 3. The germline gives CDR1 SEHNR, CDR2 FQNEAQ (reference sequence). CDR3 amino acids: CASSRLAGEYNEQFF. CDR3 DNA sequence: TGTGCCAGCAGCCGACTAGCGGGAGAGTACAATGAGCAGTTCTTC.

This chain joins TRBV5-1 and TRBJ1-6; perhaps TRBD1 as D (5 bases). V was trimmed by 5 bases and J by 9 bases, leaving 18 bases between them. The CDR3 is made up of 15 amino acids. Germline CDR1 SGHRS, CDR2 YFSETQ. CDR3 sequence reads: CASSNGHSEVSPLHF. Here the CDR3 DNA reads TGCGCCAGCAGTAACGGACACTCCGAGGTTTCACCCCTCCACTTT.